One T cell receptor (beta chain) is described in this entry. The specificity of this receptor is unknown. Qualities for individual bases were not recorded, and no much larger clone is one base off. The sample originates from a study of early T cells in non-severe SARS-CoV-2 infection (dated by TCRdb to about 2021). The study in broad terms: Bulk RNA from unsorted whole blood was used for TCR sequencing, so alpha and beta chains could not be paired.

V is pruned by 7 bases and J by 0 bases, leaving 4 bases of the junction without a gene match. From its cysteine to its phenylalanine, the CDR3 spans 14 amino acids. CDR3 DNA is the only sequence kept; it has 42 bases, read in frame from the first base. CDR1 and CDR2 (SGHRS, YFSETQ) derive from the germline V gene. The protocol used for the library was 5' RACE. The reads were generated on a NextSeq 500. To correct for sequencing error and PCR bias, the TCR library protocol tagged individual cDNA molecules with unique molecular identifiers. TCR alpha and beta chains were both sequenced, and the abundances of alpha and beta sequences in each sample were closely correlated with each other. Per the source publication's procedure: Decombinator V4 was used to annotate the V gene, J gene and CDR3 of the TCR sequences. TCRs were defined as expanded if a significant change between any two time points was detected under a Poisson model with p below 0.0001. TCR abundances were normalised to the total number of TCRs sequenced in each sample and reported as counts per million. TRAV1-2 paired with TRAJ12, TRAJ20 or TRAJ33 defined MAIT TCRs, while TRAV10 paired with TRAJ18 defined iNKT TCRs. VDJdb, accessed 1 November 2021, was searched for CMV, EBV and SARS-CoV-2 annotated TCRs, with TCRs annotated for multiple antigens excluded. TCRdb itself trimmed the public reads at Q25 with fastp, ran MiXCR and retained productive beta chains. A single entry per CDR3 protein holds the most common genes and DNA from its merged rows. These V and J calls originate from TCRdb's pipeline instead of the authors' own analysis. The sample table holds 50,000 to 65,000 distinct CDR3 sequences, of which less than 20% were seen once. The top ten hold 8.9% of the sample.

This was a case-control study nested in a cohort of healthcare workers in London, UK, who had nasopharyngeal swab PCR tests and blood samples taken every week. Healthcare workers were enrolled in the week of the UK lockdown, from 23 to 31 March 2020, and were followed every week for up to roughly 15 weeks. Results the study describes overall, beyond this receptor: VDJdb matching was skewed toward anti-spike CD8 responses and likely underestimated virus-specific expansions, missing private and CD4 specificities.

The TCR originated in an adult who was a healthcare worker with PCR-confirmed SARS-CoV-2 infection or an uninfected control (not recorded which). The rearrangement combines TRBV5-1 with TRBJ1-2, with 9 bases matching TRBD1. This specimen was whole blood, taken at baseline. The sequence in DNA is TGCGCCAGCGGAAGGGACAGGGCTAACTATGGCTACACCTTC. Translated, it reads CASGRDRANYGYTF.